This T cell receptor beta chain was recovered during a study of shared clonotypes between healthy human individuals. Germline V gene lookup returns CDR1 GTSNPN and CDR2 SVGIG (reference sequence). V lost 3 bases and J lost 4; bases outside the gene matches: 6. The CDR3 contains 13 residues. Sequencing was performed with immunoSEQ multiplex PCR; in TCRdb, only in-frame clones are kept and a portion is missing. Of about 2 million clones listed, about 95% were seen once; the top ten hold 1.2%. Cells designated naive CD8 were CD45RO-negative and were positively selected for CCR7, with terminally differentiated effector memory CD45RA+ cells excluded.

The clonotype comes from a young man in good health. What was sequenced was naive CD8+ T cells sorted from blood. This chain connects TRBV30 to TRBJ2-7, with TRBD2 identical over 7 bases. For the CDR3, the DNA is TGTGCCTGGAGCCCCAGGGAGGGTTACGAGCAGTACTTC. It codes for CAWSPREGYEQYF.